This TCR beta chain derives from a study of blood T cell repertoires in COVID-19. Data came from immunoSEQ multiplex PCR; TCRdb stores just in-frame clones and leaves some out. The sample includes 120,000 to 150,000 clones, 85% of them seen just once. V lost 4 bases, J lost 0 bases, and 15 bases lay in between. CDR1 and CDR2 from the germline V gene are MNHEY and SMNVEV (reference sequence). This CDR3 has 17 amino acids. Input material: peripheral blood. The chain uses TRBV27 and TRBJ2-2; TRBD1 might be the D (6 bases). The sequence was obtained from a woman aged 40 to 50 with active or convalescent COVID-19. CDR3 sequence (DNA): TGTGCCAGCAGTTCCCGGGACAAGGGAGCGAACACCGGGGAGCTGTTTTTT. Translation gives CASSSRDKGANTGELFF.